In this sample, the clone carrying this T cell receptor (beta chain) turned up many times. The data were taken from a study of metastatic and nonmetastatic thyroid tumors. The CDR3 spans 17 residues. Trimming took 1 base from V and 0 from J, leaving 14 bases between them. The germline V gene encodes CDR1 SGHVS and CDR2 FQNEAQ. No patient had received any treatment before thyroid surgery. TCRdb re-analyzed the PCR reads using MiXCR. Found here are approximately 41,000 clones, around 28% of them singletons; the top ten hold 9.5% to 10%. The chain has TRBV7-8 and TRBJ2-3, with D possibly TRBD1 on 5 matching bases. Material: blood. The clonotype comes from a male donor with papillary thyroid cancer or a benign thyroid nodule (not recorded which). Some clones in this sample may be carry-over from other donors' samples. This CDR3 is CASSLDGWGASTDTQYF. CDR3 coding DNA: TGTGCCAGCAGCTTAGATGGTTGGGGCGCCAGCACAGATACGCAGTATTTT.